This T cell receptor beta chain is drawn from a study of blood T cell repertoires in COVID-19. At the level of the study: Researchers got acute and convalescent COVID-19 samples from the United States, Italy and Spain. T cells, B-cell-depleted T cells, or PBMCs provided the cDNA or gDNA that served as material.

Germline V CDR1 and CDR2: WNHNN, SYGVQD (reference sequence). The CDR3 consists of 13 residues. V lost 6 bases to trimming and J lost 8 bases; unmatched junction nucleotides: 6. In the source study's methods: It was from reference gene primer amplification that nucleated cell counts were estimated. The repertoire was sequenced with immunoSEQ multiplex PCR; TCRdb's copy has only in-frame clones and lacks some. Clone size and the V and J calls come from that table; the DNA yielded D and trimming. The profile shows 180,000 or so clones, about 83% of them singletons. Material: peripheral blood. The V and J genes are TRBV10-1 and TRBJ2-3; 9 nucleotides align to TRBD1. The source is a man aged 35 to 55 who had recovered from COVID-19. CDR3 in DNA: TGCGCCAGCAGAAACAGGGGGCGCGGTACGCAGTATTTT. Translated: CASRNRGRGTQYF.